This T cell receptor (beta chain) is drawn from a study of shared clonotypes between healthy human individuals. Study conclusions and caveats: When compared with the clonotypes that were shared by all four sorted-subset donors, the non-shared clonotypes turned out to have lower generation probabilities.

Data came from immunoSEQ multiplex PCR; TCRdb stores just in-frame clones and leaves some out. Among over a million clones listed, around 98.5% were seen once. Germline CDR1 and CDR2: KGHSH and LQKENI. The length of the CDR3 is 14 residues. Trimming cost V 2 bases and J 9 bases, with 15 bases left between them. As to this clone: Its antigen is still unknown.

The chain couples TRBV18 to TRBJ2-3; D gene unclear. Sequenced material: naive CD4+ T cells sorted from blood. The subset was: CD45RA+ positively selected. The TCR comes from a man aged 25 to 45 in good health. The CDR3 DNA reads TGTGCCAGCTCACCAGGTCGGGTCCGTGTCACGCAGTATTTT. Protein product: CASSPGRVRVTQYF.